The text below deals with one TCR beta chain. Antigen specificity is unknown. The source of the sample is a study of OX40 agonist ivuxolimab in advanced cancers. Study-wide context: Mean age 60 years, range roughly 23 to 79; roughly 80% male.

Study results and caveats: Low clonal expansion, among the lowest seen, marked partial responders at 0.1-3.0 mg/kg. Relative to CD4+ cells, CD8+ T cells on average had more expanded clones.

Profiling relied on immunoSEQ multiplex PCR, and the TCRdb table lists in-frame clones only, not all of them. This table has over 80,000 clones, around 87% appearing once. V was trimmed by 6 bases and J by 3 bases, leaving 8 bases between them. This CDR3 has 12 amino acids. Germline CDR1 and CDR2: MNHEY and SVGAGI. The sequencing used CD4+ or CD8+ T cells sorted from blood, collected in a trial of the OX40 agonist ivuxolimab. The chain recombines TRBV6-5 with TRBJ1-2; a possible D gene is TRBD1 (6 bases). The clonotype originates from an adult with an advanced solid tumor such as melanoma, head and neck, liver or kidney cancer. CDR3 coding DNA: TGTGCCAGCAGAGGACAGCACTATGGCTACACCTTC. Translation: CASRGQHYGYTF.